The 17 T cell receptor beta chains below were found in one sample sequenced in a study of regulatory T cells in long-lasting Graves disease. As for time point: newly diagnosed GD, antithyroid drugs for less than 3 months. Extracted PBMC RNA gave rise to the TCR library. With iRepertoire HTBI primers and Arm-PCR of CDR3 regions, TCR beta libraries were built. TCRdb reanalysed the multiplex PCR reads using MiXCR and keeps one entry per CDR3 protein. The table records some 200,000 distinct CDR3 sequences, approximately 18% of them present only once. These data are also associated with another study on T cells in Graves' hyperthyroidism and ophthalmopathy.

The material sequenced was peripheral blood mononuclear cells (PBMCs), taken at new diagnosis, from a patient treated with antithyroid drugs. The receptors come from a woman aged 25-40 years with Graves disease.

In this sample, this clonotype turned up many times. The genes are TRBV10-1 and TRBJ2-7; 9 nucleotides line up with TRBD1. The CDR3 spans 14 residues. Germline-derived CDR1 and CDR2 are WNHNN and SYGVQD (reference sequence). The V gene end was trimmed by 6 bases and the J gene end by 3 bases; junction bases not matched to a gene: 6. CDR3 residues: CASSPYRGRYEQYF. The CDR3 nucleotides are TGCGCCAGCAGCCCGTACAGGGGGCGCTACGAGCAGTACTTC.

This clonotype was seen at least ten times. The chain links TRBV18 to TRBJ1-1; the D is unclear. V was cut by 1 base and J by 7 bases, with 7 bases left in between. CDR3 length: 12 residues. CDR1 is KGHSH, CDR2 LQKENI, per germline. The CDR3 coding sequence is TGTGCCAGCTCACCACTAGACGGTGAAGCTTTCTTT. Its translation is CASSPLDGEAFF.

This clonotype was recorded many times. J is TRBJ1-2 and V is TRBV12-3 or TRBV12-4; TRBD1 matches at 10 bases. The CDR3 length is 15 residues. Trimming took 6 bases from V and 6 from J; bases not matched to a gene: 10. In nucleotides, the CDR3 is TGTGCCAGCAGCATCGCCGGACAGGGGGGGAATGGCTACACCTTC. Its translation: CASSIAGQGGNGYTF.

The genes are TRBV18 and TRBJ1-1; D gene ambiguous. This CDR3 is built from 14 residues. Trimming shortened V by 0 bases and J by 3 bases, and 8 bases separated the two germline ends. Germline lookup yields CDR1 KGHSH and CDR2 LQKENI. DNA of the CDR3: TGTGCCAGCTCACCACCTGCAGGTTACACTGAAGCTTTCTTT. It encodes CASSPPAGYTEAFF.

At least ten counts were recorded for this clonotype. The rearrangement joins TRBV12-3 or TRBV12-4 to TRBJ2-1, with 10 nucleotides matching TRBD2. This CDR3 is built from 16 residues. With 3 bases clipped from V and 5 bases from J, the junction kept 7 bases outside the gene matches. The DNA for the CDR3 is TGTGCCAGCAGTTTCTTCTACGGACTAGCGGACAATGAGCAGTTCTTC. It translates to CASSFFYGLADNEQFF.

With respect to this clonotype: This could be a read error, since a much larger clone is one nucleotide away. CDR3 DNA: TGTGCCAGCAGCTTTTATTCGGGACAAACGACAGAGCGGTTCTTC. The encoded protein is CASSFYSGQTTERFF. The chain recombines TRBV7-8 with TRBJ2-1, with D perhaps matching TRBD1 (6 bases). This CDR3 comprises 15 residues. Germline V gene data show CDR1 as SGHVS and CDR2 as FQNEAQ.

In its sample, this clonotype was seen many times. A junction end diverges from the germline sequence, so it may reflect a read error. The V and J genes are TRBV24-1 and TRBJ1-3, with TRBD1 matching over 9 bases. This CDR3 comprises 16 residues. Germline V gene sequence: CDR1 KGHDR, CDR2 SFDVKD. CDR3 in amino acids: CATSAHTPGQGSTIYF. The CDR3 DNA reads TGTGCCACCAGTGCTCACACACCGGGACAGGGAAGCACCATATATTTT.

This chain connects TRBV10-2 to TRBJ1-5; D gene unclear. The germline V gene has CDR1 WSHSY and CDR2 SAAADI. This CDR3 has 14 residues. Trimming left V 4 bases short and J 7 bases short, with 14 bases between. Here the CDR3 reads CASSGGNRYQPQHF. The CDR3, as DNA: TGCGCCAGCAGTGGAGGGAACCGCTACCAGCCCCAGCATTTT.

The CDR3: CASSEIRGTFFAYEQYF. Here the CDR3 DNA reads TGTGCCAGCAGTGAAATACGGGGGACTTTTTTTGCCTACGAGCAGTACTTC. V and J are TRBV6-1 and TRBJ2-7; possibly TRBD2 for D (6 bases). The CDR3 is 17 residues long. Trimming left V 2 bases short and J 2 bases short, with 19 bases between. Germline V CDR1 and CDR2: MNHNS, SASEGT.

This clonotype has at least ten counts. The V and J genes are TRBV27 and TRBJ2-6, with unresolved D. CDR3 size: 16 residues. The germline V gene has CDR1 MNHEY and CDR2 SMNVEV (reference sequence). V shed 5 bases and J shed 2 bases, with 13 bases lying between them. The CDR3 region is CASSLSVLPGANVLTF. As DNA, the CDR3 is TGTGCCAGCAGTCTCTCAGTGTTGCCTGGGGCCAACGTCCTGACTTTC.

Ten or more counts support this clonotype. J is TRBJ1-1 and V is TRBV3-1; D is uncertain. Germline CDR1 reads LGHDT; CDR2 reads YNNKEL (reference sequence). CDR3 length: 13 residues. The V gene lost 4 bases and the J gene lost 1 base, with 7 bases spanning the gap. The CDR3 sequence is CASSPRQNTEAFF. CDR3 nucleotides: TGTGCCAGCAGCCCGCGACAGAACACTGAAGCTTTCTTT. Based on the CDR3 plus reference TRBV3-1 and TRBJ1-1, the full variable domain is DTAVSQTPKYLVTQMGNDKSIKCEQNLGHDTMYWYKQDSKKFLKIMFSYNNKELIINETVPNRFSPKSPDKAHLNLHINSLELGDSAVYFCASSPRQNTEAFFGQGTRLTVV.

This clonotype appeared many times. The chain is built from TRBV12-3 or TRBV12-4 and TRBJ2-1, with a tentative D call TRBD1 (7 bases). The CDR3 contains 13 residues. The V end lost 8 bases, the J end lost 7 bases, and 15 bases lay between the germline ends. This chain's CDR3 is CASRLAGGNEQFF. DNA for the CDR3: TGTGCCAGCCGGTTGGCAGGGGGGAATGAGCAGTTCTTC.

The CDR3 region is CASSLDRNEQFF. The CDR3 DNA is TGTGCCAGCAGCTTAGATAGGAATGAGCAGTTCTTC. The J gene is TRBJ2-1, the V gene TRBV7-2, with D uncertain. Trimming left V 1 base short and J 7 bases short, with 5 bases between. The germline CDR1 and CDR2 sequences are SGHTA and FQGNSA. The CDR3 runs 12 residues.

This clonotype was observed a handful of times. A far larger clone differs by one base, so this is likely a read error. The chain links TRBV11-2 to TRBJ1-4, with 9 bases fitting TRBD1. CDR3 size: 15 residues. Germline CDR1 is SGHAT and CDR2 is FQNNGV. V shed 7 bases and J 6 bases; nucleotides not matched to a gene: 9. CDR3 nucleotides: TGTGCCAGCACGGGACAGGGTTTTGCGGATGAAAAACTGTTTTTT. Translating gives CASTGQGFADEKLFF.

Turning to this clonotype: A much larger clone differs by one base, so this may be a read error. V is TRBV5-6 and J is TRBJ2-1, with 7 bases fitting TRBD1. The better agreement between TRBJ2-5 and the DNA end casts doubt on the J call. CDR1 is SGHDT, CDR2 YYEEEE, per germline. CDR3 size: 17 residues. The CDR3 region is CASSLAYRGSRQEAQYF. The CDR3, as DNA: TGTGCCAGCAGCTTGGCCTACAGGGGTTCTCGCCAAGAGGCCCAGTACTTC.

There are many counts of this clonotype. V usage is TRBV25-1 and J usage is TRBJ2-5; D is unresolved. The CDR3 contains 14 residues. Trimming cost V 1 base and J 1 base, with 7 bases left between them. CDR1 is MGHDK, CDR2 SYGVNS, per germline. CDR3 sequence (DNA): TGTGCCAGCAGTGAATTTCCCGCCCAAGAGACCCAGTACTTC. Translated: CASSEFPAQETQYF. Full variable domain (outside the CDR3, taken from reference TRBV25-1 and TRBJ2-5): EADIYQTPRYLVIGTGKKITLECSQTMGHDKMYWYQQDPGMELHLIHYSYGVNSTEKGDLSSESTVSRIRTEHFPLTLESARPSHTSQYLCASSEFPAQETQYFGPGTRLLVL.

The CDR3 DNA reads TGTGCCAGTTGGGGAAGGGGTTACTACAATGAGCAGTTCTTC. Its protein product is CASWGRGYYNEQFF. V is TRBV3-1 and J is TRBJ2-1; TRBD1 is a possible D gene (5 bases). Trimming pared 9 bases from V and 3 bases from J, leaving 15 bases between. Germline CDR1 is LGHDT and CDR2 is YNNKEL (reference sequence). The CDR3 consists of 14 residues.